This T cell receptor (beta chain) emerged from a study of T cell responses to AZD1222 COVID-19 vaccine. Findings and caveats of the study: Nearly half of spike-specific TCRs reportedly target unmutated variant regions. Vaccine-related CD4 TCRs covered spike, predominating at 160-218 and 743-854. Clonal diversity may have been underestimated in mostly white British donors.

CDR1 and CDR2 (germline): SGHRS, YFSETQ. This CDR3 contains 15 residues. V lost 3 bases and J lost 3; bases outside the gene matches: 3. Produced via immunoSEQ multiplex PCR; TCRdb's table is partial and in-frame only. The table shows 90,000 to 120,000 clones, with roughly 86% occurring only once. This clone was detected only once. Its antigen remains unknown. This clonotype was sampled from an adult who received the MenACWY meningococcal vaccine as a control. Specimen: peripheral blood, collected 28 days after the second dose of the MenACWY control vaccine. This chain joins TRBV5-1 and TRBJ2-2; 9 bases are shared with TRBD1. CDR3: CASSWRTGDTGELFF. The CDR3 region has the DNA TGCGCCAGCAGCTGGAGGACAGGGGACACCGGGGAGCTGTTTTTT.